These T cell receptor beta chains were read from a single sample in a study of CXCR3-negative and CXCR3-positive naive CD8 T cells. TCRdb reprocessed the 5' RACE reads and keeps a single row for each CDR3 protein, giving no DNA. This listing includes 85,000 to 130,000 distinct CDR3 sequences. Sequencing input: naive CXCR3+ CD8+ T cells from blood. The receptors come from a human donor in good health. Some clones in this sample may be carry-over from other donors' samples. Both conserved end residues are part of each CDR3. The order of the fields is V gene, J gene, CDR3 protein.

v_gene: TRBV7-9
j_gene: TRBJ2-3
CDR3aa: CASSSYAEPTDTQYF

v_gene: TRBV4-3
j_gene: TRBJ2-1
CDR3aa: CASSQGLAVYNEQFF

v_gene: TRBV7-9
j_gene: TRBJ2-1
CDR3aa: CASSLVLRTSGYNEQFF

v_gene: TRBV7-9
j_gene: TRBJ1-5
CDR3aa: CASSRGAGDQPQHF

v_gene: TRBV15
j_gene: TRBJ2-7
CDR3aa: CATSRDVGWLAGGSYEQYF

v_gene: TRBV15
j_gene: TRBJ2-7
CDR3aa: CATSPTSRSSYEQYF

v_gene: TRBV7-3
j_gene: TRBJ2-1
CDR3aa: CASSLSGGSSYNEQFF

v_gene: TRBV29-1
j_gene: TRBJ2-7
CDR3aa: CSVDAPGQGAEQYF

v_gene: TRBV28
j_gene: TRBJ2-5
CDR3aa: CASSFPLAGERETQYF

v_gene: TRBV5-1
j_gene: TRBJ2-7
CDR3aa: CASSLGYDDSSYEQYF

v_gene: TRBV5-1
j_gene: TRBJ2-3
CDR3aa: CASSGGRGMWDGTDTQYF

v_gene: TRBV2
j_gene: TRBJ1-1
CDR3aa: CASTWRTGPNTEAFF

v_gene: TRBV19
j_gene: TRBJ1-1
CDR3aa: CASSHDRTGPNTEAFF

v_gene: TRBV11-2
j_gene: TRBJ2-2
CDR3aa: CASSLEVYYTGELFF

v_gene: TRBV29-1
j_gene: TRBJ2-2
CDR3aa: CSVGLAGGLNTGELFF

v_gene: TRBV7-9
j_gene: TRBJ2-3
CDR3aa: CASSLLAGAFGTGSTDTQYF

v_gene: TRBV7-9
j_gene: TRBJ1-1
CDR3aa: CASSSGTGATEAFF

v_gene: TRBV6-5
j_gene: TRBJ1-1
CDR3aa: CASSPQGSVAFF

v_gene: TRBV7-6
j_gene: TRBJ2-3
CDR3aa: CASSPTSGGADTQYF

v_gene: TRBV5-1
j_gene: TRBJ2-7
CDR3aa: CASIFAPGAYEQYF

v_gene: TRBV23-1
j_gene: TRBJ2-7
CDR3aa: CASSQSRGGPSYEQYF

v_gene: TRBV29-1
j_gene: TRBJ1-1
CDR3aa: CSVLAGPEAFF